Given below is one TCR beta chain in context. Its antigen is as yet unknown. This specimen comes from a study of T cells in localized non-small cell lung cancer. Study-wide findings and caveats: A higher density of T cells in blood coincided with extended overall survival. When the top 100 tumor clones were examined, a median 57 of them also appeared in the adjacent lung, which was paired and uninvolved.

Germline V gives CDR1 GTSNPN, CDR2 SVGIG (reference sequence). Deletions cut 0 bases from V and 4 bases from J, with 10 bases between. This CDR3 is built from 13 residues. TCRdb's copy holds only in-frame clones and misses some; the assay was immunoSEQ multiplex PCR. Of about 77,000 clones in the sample, approximately 90% are singletons; the top ten hold roughly 20%. Sequencing was performed on peripheral blood, taken before any cancer treatment. This TCR came from a woman aged 35-70 years with stage I squamous cell lung carcinoma. V gene TRBV30 combines with J gene TRBJ2-7, with TRBD1 as a possible D gene (7 bases). Here the CDR3 DNA reads TGTGCCTGGAGTGTGCGGGACAGATACGAGCAGTACTTC. Protein sequence: CAWSVRDRYEQYF.